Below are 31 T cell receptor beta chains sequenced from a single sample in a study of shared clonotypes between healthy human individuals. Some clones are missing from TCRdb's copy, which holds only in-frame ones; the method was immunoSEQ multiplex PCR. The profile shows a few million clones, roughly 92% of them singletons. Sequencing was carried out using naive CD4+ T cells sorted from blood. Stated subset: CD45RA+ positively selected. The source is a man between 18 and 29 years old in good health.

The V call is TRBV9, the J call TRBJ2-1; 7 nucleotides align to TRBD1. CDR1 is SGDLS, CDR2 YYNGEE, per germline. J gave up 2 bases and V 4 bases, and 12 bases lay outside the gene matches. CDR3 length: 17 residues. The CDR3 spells CASSLRSLGGAYNEQFF. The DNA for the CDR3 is TGTGCCAGCAGCTTACGGTCGTTAGGGGGCGCCTACAATGAGCAGTTCTTC. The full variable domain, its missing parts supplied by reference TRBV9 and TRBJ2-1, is DSGVTQTPKHLITATGQRVTLRCSPRSGDLSVYWYQQSLDQGLQFLIQYYNGEERAKGNILERFSAQQFPDLHSELNLSSLELGDSALYFCASSLRSLGGAYNEQFFGPGTRLTVL.

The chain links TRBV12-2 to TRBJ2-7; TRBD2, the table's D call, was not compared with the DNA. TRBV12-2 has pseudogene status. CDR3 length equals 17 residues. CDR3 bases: TGTGCAAGTCGCTTAGGGGTCAGCGGGAGCGAACCCTACGAGCAGTACTTC. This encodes CASRLGVSGSEPYEQYF.

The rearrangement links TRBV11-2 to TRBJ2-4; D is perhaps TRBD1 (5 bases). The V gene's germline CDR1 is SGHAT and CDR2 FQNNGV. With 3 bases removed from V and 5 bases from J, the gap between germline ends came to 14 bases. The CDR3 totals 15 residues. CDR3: CASSLTLGVENIQYF. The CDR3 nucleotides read TGTGCCAGCAGCTTGACATTAGGGGTGGAAAACATTCAGTACTTC.

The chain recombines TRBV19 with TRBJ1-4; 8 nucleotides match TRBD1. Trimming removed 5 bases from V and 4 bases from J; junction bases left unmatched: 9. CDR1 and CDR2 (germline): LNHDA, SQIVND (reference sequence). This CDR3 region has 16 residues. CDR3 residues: CASSDAGTGVNEKLFF. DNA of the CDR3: TGTGCCAGTAGTGACGCCGGGACAGGAGTTAATGAAAAACTGTTTTTT.

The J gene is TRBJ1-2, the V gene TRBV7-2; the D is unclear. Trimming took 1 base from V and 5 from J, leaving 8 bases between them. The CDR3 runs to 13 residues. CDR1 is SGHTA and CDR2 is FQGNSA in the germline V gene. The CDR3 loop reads CASSLVSEYGYTF. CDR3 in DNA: TGTGCCAGCAGCTTAGTATCTGAGTATGGCTACACCTTC.

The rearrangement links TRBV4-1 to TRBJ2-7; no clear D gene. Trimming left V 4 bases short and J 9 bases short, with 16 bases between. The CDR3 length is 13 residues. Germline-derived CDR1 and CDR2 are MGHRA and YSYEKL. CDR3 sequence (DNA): TGCGCCAGCAGCCGCGATAGAGAAGGCGGGCAGTACTTC. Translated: CASSRDREGGQYF.

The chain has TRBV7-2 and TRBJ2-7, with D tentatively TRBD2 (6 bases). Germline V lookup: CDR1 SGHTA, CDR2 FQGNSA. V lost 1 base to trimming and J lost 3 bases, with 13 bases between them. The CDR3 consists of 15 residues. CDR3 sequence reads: CASSLGPGLNYEQYF. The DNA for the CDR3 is TGTGCCAGCAGCTTAGGGCCAGGACTAAACTACGAGCAGTACTTC.

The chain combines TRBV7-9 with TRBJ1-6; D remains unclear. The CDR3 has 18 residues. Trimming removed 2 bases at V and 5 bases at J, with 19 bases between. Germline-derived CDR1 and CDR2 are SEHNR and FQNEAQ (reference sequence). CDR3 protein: CASSLSDKEDPNNSPLHF. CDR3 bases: TGTGCCAGCAGCTTATCAGATAAGGAGGACCCAAATAATTCACCCCTCCACTTT.

The CDR3 loop reads CSVVRGKPYGYTF. Here the CDR3 DNA reads TGCAGCGTTGTAAGGGGAAAACCCTATGGCTACACCTTC. This chain uses TRBV29-1 with TRBJ1-2, with TRBD1 as a possible D gene (5 bases). The length of the CDR3 is 13 residues. Trimming cost V 4 bases and J 4 bases, with 13 bases left between them. Germline V gene lookup returns CDR1 SQVTM and CDR2 ANQGSEA.

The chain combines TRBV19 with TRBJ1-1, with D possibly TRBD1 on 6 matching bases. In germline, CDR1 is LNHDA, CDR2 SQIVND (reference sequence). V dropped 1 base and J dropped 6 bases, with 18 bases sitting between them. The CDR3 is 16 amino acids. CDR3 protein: CASSIGTGRVFSEAFF. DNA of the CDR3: TGTGCCAGTAGTATAGGTACAGGGAGGGTTTTTTCTGAAGCTTTCTTT.

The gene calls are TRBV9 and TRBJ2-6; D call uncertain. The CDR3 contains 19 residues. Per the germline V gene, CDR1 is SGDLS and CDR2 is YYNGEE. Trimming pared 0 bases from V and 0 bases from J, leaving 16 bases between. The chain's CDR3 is CASSVAPGRLGSGANVLTF. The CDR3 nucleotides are TGTGCCAGCAGCGTAGCGCCCGGCAGATTGGGCTCTGGGGCCAACGTCCTGACTTTC.

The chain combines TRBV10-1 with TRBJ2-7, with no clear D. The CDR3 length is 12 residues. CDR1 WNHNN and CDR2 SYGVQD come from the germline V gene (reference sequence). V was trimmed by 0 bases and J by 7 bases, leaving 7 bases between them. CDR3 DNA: TGCGCCAGCAGTGAGTCGACACGGGAGCAGTACTTC. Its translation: CASSESTREQYF.

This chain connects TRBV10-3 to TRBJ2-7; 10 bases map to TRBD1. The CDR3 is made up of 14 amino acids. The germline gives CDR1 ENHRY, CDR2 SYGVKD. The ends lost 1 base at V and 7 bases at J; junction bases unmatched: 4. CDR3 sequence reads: CAISEWTGGGEQYF. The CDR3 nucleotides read TGTGCCATCAGTGAGTGGACAGGGGGTGGTGAGCAGTACTTC.

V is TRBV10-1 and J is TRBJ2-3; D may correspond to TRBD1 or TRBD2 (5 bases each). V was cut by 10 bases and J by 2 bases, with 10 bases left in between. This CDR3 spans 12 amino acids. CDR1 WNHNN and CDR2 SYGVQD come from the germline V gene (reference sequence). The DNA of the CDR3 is TGCGCCACCGGGGACCTCACAGATACGCAGTATTTT. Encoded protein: CATGDLTDTQYF.

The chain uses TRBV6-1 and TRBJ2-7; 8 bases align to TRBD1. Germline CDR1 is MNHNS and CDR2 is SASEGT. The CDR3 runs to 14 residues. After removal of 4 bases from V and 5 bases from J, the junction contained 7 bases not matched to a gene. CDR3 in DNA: TGTGCCAGCAGTGTCCGGACAGGGCAGGACGAGCAGTACTTC. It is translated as CASSVRTGQDEQYF.

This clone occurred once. The CDR3 DNA follows: TGCGCCAGCAGCCAAGATTCGCGGGTTTCCACTGAAGCTTTCTTT. Translation: CASSQDSRVSTEAFF. This chain links TRBV4-1 with TRBJ1-1, with unresolved D. Germline loops: CDR1 MGHRA, CDR2 YSYEKL. V dropped 0 bases and J dropped 4 bases, with 12 bases sitting between them. This CDR3 is 15 amino acids long.

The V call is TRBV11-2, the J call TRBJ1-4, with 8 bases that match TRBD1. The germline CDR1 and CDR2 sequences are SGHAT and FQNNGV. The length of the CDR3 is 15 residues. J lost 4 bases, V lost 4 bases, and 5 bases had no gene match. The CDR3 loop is CASSSLDRVNEKLFF. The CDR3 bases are TGTGCCAGCAGCTCCCTGGACAGGGTTAATGAAAAACTGTTTTTT.

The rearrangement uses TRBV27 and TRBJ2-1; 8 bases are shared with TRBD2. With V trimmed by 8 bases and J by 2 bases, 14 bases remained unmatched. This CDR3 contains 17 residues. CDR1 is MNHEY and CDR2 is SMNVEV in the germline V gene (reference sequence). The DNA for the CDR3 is TGTGCCAGCCGATTTTTCGGGGGGGCGACTACCTACAATGAGCAGTTCTTC. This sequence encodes CASRFFGGATTYNEQFF.

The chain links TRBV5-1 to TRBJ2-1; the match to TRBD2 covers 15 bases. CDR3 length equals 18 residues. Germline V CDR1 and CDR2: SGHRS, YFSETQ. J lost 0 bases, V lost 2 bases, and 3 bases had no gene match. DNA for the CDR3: TGCGCCAGCAGCTTTGGGACTAGCGGGGGGAGCTCCTACAATGAGCAGTTCTTC. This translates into CASSFGTSGGSSYNEQFF. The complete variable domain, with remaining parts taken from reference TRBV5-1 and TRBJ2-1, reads KAGVTQTPRYLIKTRGQQVTLSCSPISGHRSVSWYQQTPGQGLQFLFEYFSETQRNKGNFPGRFSGRQFSNSRSEMNVSTLELGDSALYLCASSFGTSGGSSYNEQFFGPGTRLTVL.

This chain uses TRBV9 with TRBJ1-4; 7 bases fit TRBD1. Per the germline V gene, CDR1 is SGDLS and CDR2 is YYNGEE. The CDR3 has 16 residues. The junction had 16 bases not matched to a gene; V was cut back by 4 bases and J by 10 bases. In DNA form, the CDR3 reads TGTGCCAGCAGCACAGAGACAGGGAACTTCGCTGGAAAACTGTTTTTT. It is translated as CASSTETGNFAGKLFF.

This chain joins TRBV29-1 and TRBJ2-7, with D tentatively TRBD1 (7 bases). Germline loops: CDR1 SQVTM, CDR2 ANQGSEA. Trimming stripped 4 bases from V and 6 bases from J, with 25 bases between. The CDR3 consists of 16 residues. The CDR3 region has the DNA TGCAGCGTTGCAGGGGGGTCTACCCCGGGGGCCCTCGAGCAGTACTTC. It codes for CSVAGGSTPGALEQYF.

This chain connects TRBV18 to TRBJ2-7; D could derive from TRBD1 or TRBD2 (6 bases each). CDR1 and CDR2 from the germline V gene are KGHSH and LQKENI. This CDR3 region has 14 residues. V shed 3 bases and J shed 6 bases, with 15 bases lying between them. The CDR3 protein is CASSPEQGLGEQYF. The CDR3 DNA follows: TGTGCCAGCTCACCCGAACAGGGACTCGGCGAGCAGTACTTC.

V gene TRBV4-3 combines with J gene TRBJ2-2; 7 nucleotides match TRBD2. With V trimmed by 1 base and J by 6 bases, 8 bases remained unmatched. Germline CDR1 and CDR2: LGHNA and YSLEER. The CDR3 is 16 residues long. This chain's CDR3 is CASSQGQREVSGELFF. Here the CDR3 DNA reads TGCGCCAGCAGCCAAGGTCAACGGGAGGTCTCCGGGGAGCTGTTTTTT.

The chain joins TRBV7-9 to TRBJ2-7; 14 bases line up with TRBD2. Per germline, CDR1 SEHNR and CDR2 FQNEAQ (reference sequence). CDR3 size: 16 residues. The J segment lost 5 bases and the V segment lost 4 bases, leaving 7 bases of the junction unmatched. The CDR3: CASSWGLAGVINEQYF. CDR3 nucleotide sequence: TGTGCCAGCAGCTGGGGACTAGCGGGAGTAATCAACGAGCAGTACTTC.

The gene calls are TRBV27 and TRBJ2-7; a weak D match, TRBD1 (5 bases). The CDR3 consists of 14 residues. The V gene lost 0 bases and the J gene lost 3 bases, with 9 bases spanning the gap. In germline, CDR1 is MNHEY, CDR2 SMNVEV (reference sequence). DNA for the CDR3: TGTGCCAGCAGTTTATCAGGGGCAAACTACGAGCAGTACTTC. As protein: CASSLSGANYEQYF.

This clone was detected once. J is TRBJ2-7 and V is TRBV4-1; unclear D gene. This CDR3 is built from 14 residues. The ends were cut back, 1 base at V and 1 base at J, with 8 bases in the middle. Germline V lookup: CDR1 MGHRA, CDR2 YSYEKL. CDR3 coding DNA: TGCGCCAGCAGCCAAGCGGCGGAATCCTACGAGCAGTACTTC. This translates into CASSQAAESYEQYF.

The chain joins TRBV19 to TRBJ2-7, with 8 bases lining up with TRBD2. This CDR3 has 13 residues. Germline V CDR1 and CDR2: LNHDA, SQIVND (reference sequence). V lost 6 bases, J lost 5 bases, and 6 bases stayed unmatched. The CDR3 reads CASSAGTSNEQYF. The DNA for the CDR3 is TGTGCCAGTAGCGCCGGGACTAGTAACGAGCAGTACTTC.

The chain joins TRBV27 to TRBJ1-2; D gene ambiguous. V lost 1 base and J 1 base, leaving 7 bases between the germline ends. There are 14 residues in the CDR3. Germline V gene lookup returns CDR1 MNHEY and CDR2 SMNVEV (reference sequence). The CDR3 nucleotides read TGTGCCAGCAGTTTATTGGGAGATAACTATGGCTACACCTTC. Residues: CASSLLGDNYGYTF.

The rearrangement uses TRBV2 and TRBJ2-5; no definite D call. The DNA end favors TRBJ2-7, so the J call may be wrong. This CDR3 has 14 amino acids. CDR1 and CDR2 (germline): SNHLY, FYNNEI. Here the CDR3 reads CASRLPAVSYEQYF. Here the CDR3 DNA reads TGTGCCAGCAGGCTCCCGGCCGTCTCCTACGAGCAGTACTTC.

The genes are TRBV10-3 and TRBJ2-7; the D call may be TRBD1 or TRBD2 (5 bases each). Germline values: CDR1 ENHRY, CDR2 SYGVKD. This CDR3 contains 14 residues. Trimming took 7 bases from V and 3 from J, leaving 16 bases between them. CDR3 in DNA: TGTGCCATCAACTTCCAGGGACCCAACTACGAGCAGTACTTC. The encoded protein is CAINFQGPNYEQYF.

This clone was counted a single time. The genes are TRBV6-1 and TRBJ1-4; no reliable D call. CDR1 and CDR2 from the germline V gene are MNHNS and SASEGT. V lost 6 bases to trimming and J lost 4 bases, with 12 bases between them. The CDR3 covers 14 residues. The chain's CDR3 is CASSHRILNEKLFF. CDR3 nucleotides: TGTGCCAGCAGCCACAGAATTCTTAATGAAAAACTGTTTTTT.